A single sample is the source of the 3 T cell receptor beta chains below, sequenced in a study of T cells in Graves' hyperthyroidism and ophthalmopathy. TCR beta CDR3 regions were amplified from RNA. Primed by the HTBI set, a first-round RT-PCR was run on the TCR CDR3. MiXCR was run by TCRdb on the multiplex PCR reads, yielding one entry per CDR3 protein. In the table there are around 250,000 distinct CDR3 sequences, approximately 15% of which are singletons. What was sequenced was blood. All receptors derive from a woman in her thirties or forties with Graves' hyperthyroidism that later progressed to Graves' ophthalmopathy.

This clonotype was found many times. J is TRBJ2-2 and V is TRBV12-3 or TRBV12-4; D may match TRBD1 or TRBD2 (6 bases each). V lost 4 bases, J lost 6 bases, and 21 bases lay in between. The CDR3 is made up of 17 amino acids. CDR3 sequence reads: CASSWGLGGLAPGELFF. The CDR3 nucleotides are TGTGCCAGCAGTTGGGGATTAGGGGGGCTCGCCCCCGGGGAGCTGTTTTTT.

This clonotype was observed many times. The chain is built from TRBV11-2 and TRBJ2-7, with D tentatively TRBD1 (6 bases). Looked up from germline, CDR1 is SGHAT and CDR2 is FQNNGV. This CDR3 has 15 residues. Trimming removed 3 bases at V and 2 bases at J, with 14 bases between. CDR3 sequence (DNA): TGTGCCAGCAGCTTTCTAACAGGGAAAGCCTACGAGCAGTACTTC. Translated: CASSFLTGKAYEQYF.

The genes are TRBV2 and TRBJ1-1; D is unclear. The CDR3 is 11 amino acids. V gave up 10 bases and J gave up 3 bases, with 9 bases separating them. CDR1 and CDR2 (germline): SNHLY, FYNNEI. The CDR3 is CATMWDTEAFF. CDR3 in DNA: TGTGCCACCATGTGGGACACTGAAGCTTTCTTT.